This entry lists 6 T cell receptor beta chains sequenced from one sample in a study of OX40 agonist ivuxolimab in advanced cancers. Measured with immunoSEQ multiplex PCR; TCRdb has only the in-frame clones, and not every one. The data show about 72,000 clones, approximately 90% seen once. Sample: CD4+ or CD8+ T cells sorted from blood, taken in a trial of the OX40 agonist ivuxolimab. The receptors originated from an adult with an advanced solid tumor such as melanoma, head and neck, liver or kidney cancer.

The chain combines TRBV5-6 with TRBJ2-5; maybe TRBD2 (5 bases). Germline values: CDR1 SGHDT, CDR2 YYEEEE. The CDR3 is 15 amino acids. V lost 0 bases to trimming and J lost 7 bases, with 16 bases between them. This CDR3 reads CASSLDPSGEGTQYF. In DNA form, the CDR3 reads TGTGCCAGCAGCTTGGACCCCAGCGGAGAGGGGACCCAGTACTTC.

In nucleotides, the CDR3 is TGTGCCAGCAGCTTAGGTCCGGGGCTGGAGACCCAGTACTTC. This encodes CASSLGPGLETQYF. The J gene is TRBJ2-5, the V gene TRBV7-6; D could derive from TRBD1 or TRBD2 (5 bases each). The CDR3 consists of 14 residues. The germline CDR1 and CDR2 sequences are SGHVS and FNYEAQ. Trimming took 1 base from V and 5 from J, leaving 11 bases between them.

The J gene is TRBJ2-7, the V gene TRBV11-3; D is undetermined. This CDR3 comprises 14 residues. V was shortened by 3 bases and J by 2 bases, with 11 bases between the two germline ends. Per germline, CDR1 SGHNT and CDR2 YENEEA. CDR3 region: CASSLMDGPYEQYF. Written as DNA, the CDR3 is TGTGCCAGCAGCTTGATGGACGGGCCCTACGAGCAGTACTTC.

V is TRBV2 and J is TRBJ1-4, with D possibly TRBD1 on 6 matching bases. The length of the CDR3 is 14 residues. V lost 3 bases to trimming and J lost 12 bases, with 17 bases between them. Germline V gives CDR1 SNHLY, CDR2 FYNNEI. The CDR3: CASSDGTYREQLFF. As DNA, the CDR3 is TGTGCCAGCAGTGATGGTACCTACAGGGAACAACTGTTTTTT.

This clone has just a few counts. This chain joins TRBV27 and TRBJ2-5; possible D gene TRBD2, 6 bases. The CDR3 loop spans 15 amino acids. Germline V CDR1 and CDR2: MNHEY, SMNVEV (reference sequence). The V gene lost 5 bases and the J gene lost 2 bases, with 15 bases spanning the gap. CDR3: CASSLNGGVQETQYF. The DNA of the CDR3 is TGTGCCAGCAGTCTAAACGGGGGAGTACAAGAGACCCAGTACTTC.

This chain links TRBV7-9 with TRBJ2-7; D is possibly TRBD1 or TRBD2 (5 bases each). V was cut by 1 base and J by 5 bases, with 9 bases left in between. CDR1 and CDR2 (germline): SEHNR, FQNEAQ (reference sequence). The CDR3 runs 13 residues. This CDR3 is CASSLVGTDEQYF. CDR3 DNA sequence: TGTGCCAGCAGCTTAGTCGGGACGGACGAGCAGTACTTC.